Shown below are 31 T cell receptor beta chains from a single sample sequenced in a study of shared clonotypes between healthy human individuals. Measured with immunoSEQ multiplex PCR; TCRdb has only the in-frame clones, and not every one. This table holds millions of clones, just over 90% found once. Sequencing was done on a sample of naive CD4+ T cells sorted from blood. This sample's subset: CD45RA+ positively selected. The source of these receptors is a man in his late teens or twenties in good health.

As concerns this clone: The same CDR3 also results from other DNA sequences found in this sample. The V gene is TRBV6-1, the J gene TRBJ2-7; D possibly corresponds to TRBD2 (5 bases). CDR1 is MNHNS, CDR2 SASEGT, per germline. The CDR3 covers 12 residues. The V and J ends lost 2 bases and 5 bases respectively, with 7 bases between them. The CDR3 DNA reads TGTGCCAGCAGTGAAATCGGGGACGAGCAGTACTTC. It specifies CASSEIGDEQYF.

This chain links TRBV10-3 with TRBJ1-2; 9 nucleotides align to TRBD1. CDR1 is ENHRY, CDR2 SYGVKD, per germline. This CDR3 spans 17 amino acids. Unmatched junction bases numbered 11, after V lost 4 bases and J lost 2 bases. The CDR3 sequence: CAISAGTGLGPNYGYTF. The CDR3 region has the DNA TGTGCCATCAGTGCTGGGACAGGGCTTGGCCCCAACTATGGCTACACCTTC.

This sequence joins TRBV6-1 and TRBJ1-2; the D gene is possibly TRBD1 (5 bases). V dropped 4 bases and J dropped 3 bases, with 18 bases sitting between them. The CDR3 is 16 amino acids. The germline CDR1 and CDR2 sequences are MNHNS and SASEGT. The CDR3 DNA is TGTGCCAGCAGTGGAGGGGCAGGGCAGGGTGACTATGGCTACACCTTC. Translating gives CASSGGAGQGDYGYTF.

The chain is built from TRBV27 and TRBJ2-1; D is ambiguous. The CDR3 has 14 amino acids. Germline CDR1 reads MNHEY; CDR2 reads SMNVEV (reference sequence). Trimming left V 8 bases short and J 0 bases short, with 11 bases between. This chain's CDR3 is CASSMRNSYNEQFF. In DNA, the CDR3 is TGTGCCAGCTCGATGAGAAACTCCTACAATGAGCAGTTCTTC.

This rearrangement joins TRBV2 to TRBJ2-3, with TRBD1 identical over 7 bases. Germline loops: CDR1 SNHLY, CDR2 FYNNEI. V was clipped by 4 bases and J by 0 bases; unmatched bases: 7. The CDR3 is 16 residues long. DNA of the CDR3: TGTGCCAGCAGTGGGGGGACAGACACTAGCACAGATACGCAGTATTTT. Its protein is CASSGGTDTSTDTQYF.

V gene TRBV18 combines with J gene TRBJ2-7; 7 bases fit TRBD2. The CDR3 runs 14 residues. J was trimmed by 3 bases and V by 3 bases; bases with no gene match: 5. The germline V gene has CDR1 KGHSH and CDR2 LQKENI. The CDR3 coding sequence is TGTGCCAGCTCACCTACGGCGGGGGACTACGAGCAGTACTTC. Its translation: CASSPTAGDYEQYF.

This clone was recorded once. The rearrangement uses TRBV5-4 and TRBJ1-1, with a weak D call TRBD1 (5 bases). CDR1 and CDR2 from the germline V gene are SGHNT and YYREEE (reference sequence). The ends were cut back, 3 bases at V and 0 bases at J, with 12 bases in the middle. The CDR3 extends over 15 amino acids. CDR3 sequence (DNA): TGTGCCAGCAGCTCTTCGGGACTTTTGAACACTGAAGCTTTCTTT. It encodes CASSSSGLLNTEAFF.

In this sample, this clone turned up once. The rearrangement links TRBV18 to TRBJ1-3; possibly TRBD1 for D (5 bases). V was shortened by 0 bases and J by 5 bases, with 8 bases between the two germline ends. This CDR3 region has 14 residues. The germline gives CDR1 KGHSH, CDR2 LQKENI. The CDR3 sequence: CASSPPDSRNTIYF. As DNA, the CDR3 is TGTGCCAGCTCACCACCTGACAGCCGAAACACCATATATTTT. The full variable domain, with the rest looked up from reference TRBV18 and TRBJ1-3, is NAGVMQNPRHLVRRRGQEARLRCSPMKGHSHVYWYRQLPEEGLKFMVYLQKENIIDESGMPKERFSAEFPKEGPSILRIQQVVRGDSAAYFCASSPPDSRNTIYFGEGSWLTVV.

This clone showed up just once. This chain joins TRBV30 and TRBJ2-6; D unresolved. The CDR3 loop spans 13 amino acids. Per germline, CDR1 GTSNPN and CDR2 SVGIG (reference sequence). V was clipped by 6 bases and J by 1 base, with 7 bases between them. CDR3 in amino acids: CACRLSGANVLTF. CDR3 nucleotides: TGTGCCTGCAGGCTGTCTGGGGCCAACGTCCTGACTTTC. Together with reference TRBV30 and TRBJ2-6, the CDR3 gives the full variable domain: SQTIHQWPATLVQPVGSPLSLECTVEGTSNPNLYWYRQAAGRGLQLLFYSVGIGQISSEVPQNLSASRPQDRQFILSSKKLLLSDSGFYLCACRLSGANVLTFGAGSRLTVL.

The chain couples TRBV27 to TRBJ2-7; possible D gene TRBD1, 5 bases. V was trimmed by 5 bases and J by 0 bases, leaving 11 bases between them. Germline values: CDR1 MNHEY, CDR2 SMNVEV (reference sequence). The CDR3 has 14 residues. CDR3 in amino acids: CASSTDSSSYEQYF. The DNA of the CDR3 is TGTGCCAGCAGTACCGACAGTAGCTCCTACGAGCAGTACTTC.

With regard to this clone: At one end, the junction sequence differs from germline, possibly due to a read error. The chain has TRBV7-6 and TRBJ2-1, with 9 bases identical to TRBD1. The CDR3 is 16 residues long. Germline lookup yields CDR1 SGHVS and CDR2 FNYEAQ. The CDR3 loop is CASSLAPTGGINEQFF. The CDR3 DNA follows: TGTGCCAGCAGCCTAGCCCCGACAGGGGGAATCAATGAGCAGTTCTTC.

The chain combines TRBV30 with TRBJ1-1; no firm D call. With 0 bases removed from V and 0 bases from J, the gap between germline ends came to 5 bases. CDR3 length: 13 amino acids. Germline V gene data show CDR1 as GTSNPN and CDR2 as SVGIG (reference sequence). For the CDR3, the DNA is TGTGCCTGGAGTGTAGAAATGAACACTGAAGCTTTCTTT. Protein product: CAWSVEMNTEAFF.

The gene calls are TRBV11-3 and TRBJ2-2; tentatively, D is TRBD1 (5 bases). Per the germline V gene, CDR1 is SGHNT and CDR2 is YENEEA. The germline V and J ends were trimmed by 1 base and 3 bases, with 18 bases remaining between them. The CDR3 runs to 18 residues. The CDR3 bases are TGTGCCAGCAGCTTAGCGTCACAGTGGGGCTTGGACACCGGGGAGCTGTTTTTT. Amino acids: CASSLASQWGLDTGELFF.

This clone was found once. This chain connects TRBV5-1 to TRBJ1-1; no clear D gene. Trimming removed 6 bases at V and 3 bases at J, with 12 bases between. The germline gives CDR1 SGHRS, CDR2 YFSETQ. The CDR3 contains 13 residues. CDR3: CASTPLSDTEAFF. In DNA, the CDR3 is TGCGCCAGCACTCCTTTGTCGGACACTGAAGCTTTCTTT.

V and J are TRBV6-5 and TRBJ2-7; 9 bases align to TRBD1. Trimming removed 5 bases from V and 6 bases from J; junction bases left unmatched: 11. This CDR3 comprises 15 residues. Germline V gene lookup returns CDR1 MNHEY and CDR2 SVGAGI. The CDR3 loop reads CASSVLPDRGGEQYF. The CDR3 region has the DNA TGTGCCAGCAGTGTCCTACCGGACAGGGGAGGCGAGCAGTACTTC.

The genes are TRBV6-5 and TRBJ1-4, with D possibly TRBD1 on 6 matching bases. Germline CDR1 MNHEY, CDR2 SVGAGI. V gave up 3 bases and J gave up 0 bases, with 11 bases separating them. The CDR3 extends over 16 amino acids. CDR3: CASSYGGRTTNEKLFF. CDR3 sequence (DNA): TGTGCCAGCAGTTATGGGGGCAGGACAACTAATGAAAAACTGTTTTTT.

The chain carries TRBV10-2 and TRBJ2-5; D possibly corresponds to TRBD1 (6 bases). V shed 3 bases and J shed 0 bases, with 17 bases lying between them. Germline values: CDR1 WSHSY, CDR2 SAAADI. The CDR3 contains 17 residues. CDR3 in amino acids: CASSEEDSLGYQETQYF. The CDR3 DNA sequence: TGCGCCAGCAGTGAAGAGGACAGCCTAGGGTACCAAGAGACCCAGTACTTC.

This sequence joins TRBV10-2 and TRBJ2-1; D gene unclear. The germline V and J ends were trimmed by 3 bases and 6 bases, with 6 bases remaining between them. Per germline, CDR1 WSHSY and CDR2 SAAADI. CDR3 length equals 12 residues. The CDR3 loop is CASSDPLNEQFF. In nucleotides, the CDR3 is TGCGCCAGCAGTGACCCCCTCAATGAGCAGTTCTTC.

The chain combines TRBV2 with TRBJ1-4, with 8 bases aligning to TRBD1. In germline, CDR1 is SNHLY, CDR2 FYNNEI. Trimming removed 7 bases from V and 8 bases from J; junction bases left unmatched: 6. This CDR3 comprises 13 residues. The CDR3 coding sequence is TGTGCCAGCAACGACAGGGGCAGGGAAAAACTGTTTTTT. Its protein is CASNDRGREKLFF.

This clone was picked up one time. The rearrangement uses TRBV11-2 and TRBJ2-5, with a tentative D call TRBD2 (6 bases). The germline V gene has CDR1 SGHAT and CDR2 FQNNGV. This CDR3 contains 14 residues. V was pared by 5 bases and J by 6 bases, with 16 bases between. The CDR3 region is CASSPGLAWQTQYF. CDR3 sequence (DNA): TGTGCCAGCAGCCCAGGCCTAGCGTGGCAGACCCAGTACTTC.

The CDR3 DNA reads TGTGCCAGCAGACGCGTTACAGGAACCGGGGAGCTGTTTTTT. Translating gives CASRRVTGTGELFF. This chain joins TRBV6-5 and TRBJ2-2, with a weak D call TRBD1 (5 bases). This CDR3 spans 14 amino acids. V was pared by 6 bases and J by 5 bases, with 13 bases between. Germline V gives CDR1 MNHEY, CDR2 SVGAGI.

V is TRBV11-2 and J is TRBJ2-5; 8 bases are shared with TRBD1. CDR1 is SGHAT, CDR2 FQNNGV, per germline. The CDR3 consists of 15 residues. Unmatched junction bases numbered 5, after V lost 0 bases and J lost 5 bases. The DNA of the CDR3 is TGTGCCAGCAGCTTAGAAGGGACAGGAGGGGAGACCCAGTACTTC. Translating gives CASSLEGTGGETQYF.

Comments on this clone: This CDR3 is also generated by other DNA sequences in the sample. Here the CDR3 reads CASSIQGGEQYF. CDR3 nucleotides: TGTGCCAGTAGTATACAGGGTGGCGAGCAGTACTTC. V usage is TRBV19 and J usage is TRBJ2-7, with D possibly TRBD1 on 5 matching bases. V lost 2 bases, J lost 6 bases, and 8 bases lay in between. The CDR3 is 12 residues long. Looked up from germline, CDR1 is LNHDA and CDR2 is SQIVND (reference sequence).

The chain recombines TRBV2 with TRBJ2-1; the match to TRBD2 covers 9 bases. This CDR3 has 14 amino acids. Trimming removed 9 bases from V and 5 bases from J; junction bases left unmatched: 8. Germline V CDR1 and CDR2: SNHLY, FYNNEI. This CDR3 reads CASLGLANHNEQFF. The CDR3 DNA is TGTGCCAGTTTGGGACTAGCTAACCACAATGAGCAGTTCTTC.

This chain connects TRBV19 to TRBJ1-1, with 7 bases that match TRBD1. The V gene's germline CDR1 is LNHDA and CDR2 SQIVND (reference sequence). CDR3 size: 13 residues. The ends lost 3 bases at V and 6 bases at J; junction bases unmatched: 4. The CDR3: CASSILDRAEAFF. DNA for the CDR3: TGTGCCAGTAGTATCTTAGACAGGGCTGAAGCTTTCTTT. The entire variable domain, with the rest obtained from reference TRBV19 and TRBJ1-1, is as follows: DGGITQSPKYLFRKEGQNVTLSCEQNLNHDAMYWYRQDPGQGLRLIYYSQIVNDFQKGDIAEGYSVSREKKESFPLTVTSAQKNPTAFYLCASSILDRAEAFFGQGTRLTVV.

The chain combines TRBV9 with TRBJ2-5; TRBD1 matches at 7 bases. V shed 3 bases and J 9 bases; nucleotides not matched to a gene: 20. This CDR3 comprises 17 residues. Germline lookup yields CDR1 SGDLS and CDR2 YYNGEE. The CDR3: CASSDGMRGPQDGAQYF. The CDR3 nucleotides are TGTGCCAGCAGCGACGGGATGAGGGGGCCCCAGGATGGGGCCCAGTACTTC.

Only a few counts were recorded for this clone. The V and J genes are TRBV30 and TRBJ1-5; unclear D gene. The CDR3 sequence is 13 residues long. V lost 2 bases and J 7 bases, leaving 12 bases between the germline ends. CDR1 is GTSNPN, CDR2 SVGIG, per germline (reference sequence). CDR3 sequence: CAWSPQSMQPQHF. The CDR3 bases are TGTGCCTGGAGTCCACAGAGCATGCAGCCCCAGCATTTT. Together with reference TRBV30 and TRBJ1-5, the CDR3 gives the full variable domain: SQTIHQWPATLVQPVGSPLSLECTVEGTSNPNLYWYRQAAGRGLQLLFYSVGIGQISSEVPQNLSASRPQDRQFILSSKKLLLSDSGFYLCAWSPQSMQPQHFGDGTRLSIL.

The CDR3 is CASSLSWGAPGELFF. In nucleotides, the CDR3 is TGCGCCAGCAGCTTGAGTTGGGGGGCCCCCGGGGAGCTGTTTTTT. The gene calls are TRBV5-1 and TRBJ2-2, with D perhaps assigned TRBD1 or TRBD2 (6 bases each). The CDR3 runs to 15 residues. Germline values: CDR1 SGHRS, CDR2 YFSETQ. Trimming cost V 1 base and J 6 bases, with 13 bases left between them.

The V and J genes are TRBV5-1 and TRBJ1-2; D call uncertain. CDR1 SGHRS and CDR2 YFSETQ come from the germline V gene. This CDR3 region has 17 residues. The germline V and J ends were trimmed by 0 bases and 0 bases, with 15 bases remaining between them. The CDR3 region has the DNA TGCGCCAGCAGCTTGGATCCGGTTTATGTAGCTAACTATGGCTACACCTTC. It specifies CASSLDPVYVANYGYTF.

The V call is TRBV19, the J call TRBJ2-5, with D maybe TRBD2 (5 bases). CDR1 is LNHDA, CDR2 SQIVND, per germline (reference sequence). V lost 3 bases to trimming and J lost 7 bases, with 21 bases between them. The CDR3 sequence is 16 residues long. The CDR3 protein is CASSMDSSWAAGTQYF. The CDR3 DNA follows: TGTGCCAGTAGTATGGATTCTAGCTGGGCGGCCGGGACCCAGTACTTC.

Of note for this clone: Other nucleotide sequences in the sample specify the same CDR3. The chain is built from TRBV5-1 and TRBJ2-5; TRBD1 agrees at 8 bases. Looked up from germline, CDR1 is SGHRS and CDR2 is YFSETQ. The CDR3 is 14 residues long. The V and J ends lost 1 base and 3 bases, in that order; junction bases with no gene match: 2. The CDR3 region is CASSLWTGKETQYF. Here the CDR3 DNA reads TGCGCCAGCAGCTTGTGGACAGGGAAAGAGACCCAGTACTTC.